This T cell receptor beta chain was sequenced in a study of cytotoxic CD8 clonotypes in ibrutinib-treated CLL. The repertoire was sequenced with immunoSEQ multiplex PCR; TCRdb's copy has only in-frame clones and lacks some. This sample has approximately 100,000 clones; roughly 57% occur once, and the top ten carry 35% to 40%. V was pared by 7 bases and J by 4 bases, with 13 bases between. Germline V gene data show CDR1 as MDHEN and CDR2 as SYDVKM. The CDR3 runs to 13 residues. The chain carries TRBV28 and TRBJ1-2, with D hard to call. The receptor's source is a human donor with chronic lymphocytic leukemia. The material was PBMCs, obtained after 24 months of ibrutinib treatment. As DNA, the CDR3 is TGTGCCAGCACCGATGGCGCAGTCTATGGCTACACCTTC. The encoded protein is CASTDGAVYGYTF.